This T cell receptor beta chain is from a study of blood T cell repertoires in COVID-19. Study information: Samples of COVID-19 (acute and convalescent) were obtained from the United States, Italy and Spain. PBMCs, B-cell-depleted T cells, or T cells provided the cDNA or gDNA that made up the material.

Germline values: CDR1 LNHDA, CDR2 SQIVND (reference sequence). Trimming took off 5 bases at V and 6 bases at J, with 14 bases between the two ends. This CDR3 comprises 14 residues. Per the authors' pipeline: Estimation of nucleated cell counts was performed using reference gene primer amplification. Sequencing used immunoSEQ multiplex PCR; TCRdb keeps in-frame clones, though not all of them. V and J calls and clone size are as listed in that table; D and trimming were resolved from the DNA. This sample carries about 140,000 clones, roughly 84% of them seen once, and the ten largest clones take 8%. Sequencing input: peripheral blood. The TCR comes from a human donor in a cohort sampled during active COVID-19. This rearrangement joins TRBV19 to TRBJ2-1; a possible D gene is TRBD1 (6 bases). The CDR3 spells CASSSRGRVNEQFF. The CDR3 DNA reads as TGTGCCAGTAGTTCCAGGGGAAGAGTCAATGAGCAGTTCTTC.